These T cell receptor beta chains were read from a single sample in a study of tumor-infiltrating lymphocytes in primary liver carcinoma. TCRdb re-derived calls from the multiplex PCR reads in MiXCR, one entry per CDR3 protein. Counted here are just over 300,000 distinct CDR3 sequences, 50% to 60% occurring once; the ten biggest clones make up over 15%. Sequences were obtained from peripheral blood. The receptors derive from a woman aged 25-40 years with primary liver carcinoma and hepatitis B virus infection. The CDR3 runs from the conserved cysteine through the conserved F or W. D genes are given only for firm matches. Clone size, where shown, is once, few, many, or a class for clones that have expanded.

CDR3: CASSRRNMDQPQHF
DNA: TGTGCCAGCAGCAGAAGGAACATGGATCAGCCCCAGCATTTT
V: TRBV28
D: .
J: TRBJ1-5
size: .

CDR3: CASSQSPGELFF
DNA: TGTGCCAGCAGTCAATCCCCCGGGGAGCTGTTTTTT
V: TRBV6-5
D: .
J: TRBJ2-2
size: many

CDR3: CASSLGVSTDTRYF
DNA: TGTGCCAGCAGTCTGGGGGTTAGCACAGATACGCGGTATTTT
V: TRBV11-2
D: .
J: TRBJ2-3
size: .

CDR3: CGSSFSGFYTGELFF
DNA: TGTGGCAGCAGCTTTAGCGGTTTTTACACCGGGGAGCTGTTTTTT
V: TRBV6-6
D: .
J: TRBJ2-2
size: .

CDR3: CAWSVGGFYNNQPQHF
DNA: TGTGCCTGGAGTGTGGGGGGTTTTTATAACAATCAGCCCCAGCATTTT
V: TRBV30
D: .
J: TRBJ1-5
size: .

CDR3: CASSPPGLAVNSYEQYF
DNA: TGTGCCAGCAGTCCCCCGGGACTAGCGGTGAACTCCTACGAGCAGTACTTC
V: TRBV28
D: TRBD2
J: TRBJ2-7
size: .

CDR3: CASMPRGETQYF
DNA: TGTGCCAGCATGCCCAGGGGGGAGACCCAGTACTTC
V: TRBV2
D: TRBD1
J: TRBJ2-5
size: few

CDR3: CASTLFARTSGQATQYF
DNA: TGTGCCAGCACCCTATTCGCCCGGACTAGCGGGCAAGCGACCCAGTACTTC
V: TRBV11-3
D: TRBD2
J: TRBJ2-5
size: .

CDR3: CASRPSGRAIFNEQFF
DNA: TGTGCCAGCAGACCAAGCGGGAGGGCCATATTTAATGAGCAGTTCTTC
V: TRBV12-3/TRBV12-4
D: TRBD2
J: TRBJ2-1
size: .

CDR3: CASSPDYTTDTQYF
DNA: TGCGCCAGCAGCCCGGACTATACCACAGATACGCAGTATTTT
V: TRBV5-1
D: .
J: TRBJ2-3
size: few

CDR3: CASSFVVGGMTDTQYF
DNA: TGTGCCAGCAGCTTTGTAGTGGGAGGAATGACAGATACGCAGTATTTT
V: TRBV7-8
D: .
J: TRBJ2-3
size: .

CDR3: CASRIYGTDKNIQYF
DNA: TGTGCCAGCCGCATCTACGGGACAGATAAAAACATTCAGTACTTC
V: TRBV11-2
D: TRBD1
J: TRBJ2-4
size: .

CDR3: CGVAGMGLEETQYF
DNA: TGCGGCGTAGCGGGGATGGGGCTGGAAGAGACCCAGTACTTC
V: TRBV29-1
D: TRBD2
J: TRBJ2-5
size: .

CDR3: CASRGDDQPQHF
DNA: TGTGCCAGCAGAGGGGATGATCAGCCCCAGCATTTT
V: TRBV6-4
D: .
J: TRBJ1-5
size: .

CDR3: CASSAGTSGTEQFF
DNA: TGTGCCAGCAGCGCCGGGACTAGCGGGACTGAGCAGTTCTTC
V: TRBV2
D: TRBD2
J: TRBJ2-1
size: .

CDR3: CATSRGGADRSSYNEQFF
DNA: TGTGCCACCAGCAGAGGCGGGGCGGACCGGAGCTCCTACAATGAGCAGTTCTTC
V: TRBV15
D: .
J: TRBJ2-1
size: .

CDR3: CAGSYSKVAGHYEQYF
DNA: TGTGCCGGCAGTTACTCGAAGGTAGCAGGGCACTACGAGCAATACTTC
V: TRBV6-2/TRBV6-3
D: .
J: TRBJ2-7
size: .

CDR3: CASSQAGGYQPQHF
DNA: TGCGCCAGCAGCCAAGCTGGAGGCTATCAGCCCCAGCATTTT
V: TRBV4-1
D: .
J: TRBJ1-5
size: many

CDR3: CASSLGQMSYNEQFF
DNA: TGCGCCAGCAGCCTGGGACAGATGTCCTACAATGAGCAGTTCTTC
V: TRBV5-1
D: TRBD1
J: TRBJ2-1
size: .

CDR3: CASSSSGRRYEQYF
DNA: TGTGCCAGCAGCTCCTCGGGGCGCAGGTACGAGCAGTACTTC
V: TRBV13
D: .
J: TRBJ2-7
size: .

CDR3: CTSSLSLHRGEGQYF
DNA: TGTACCAGCAGCTTATCCCTCCACAGGGGTGAGGGACAGTACTTC
V: TRBV11-2
D: TRBD1
J: TRBJ2-7
size: .

CDR3: CASSQDTPYHGRSSYNSPLHF
DNA: TGTGCCAGCAGCCAAGATACCCCTTACCATGGTCGGAGCTCCTATAATTCACCCCTCCACTTT
V: TRBV4-2
D: .
J: TRBJ1-6
size: .

CDR3: CASSRIGTGEETQYF
DNA: TGTGCCAGCAGCCGAATTGGGACAGGGGAAGAGACCCAGTACTTC
V: TRBV12-3/TRBV12-4
D: TRBD1
J: TRBJ2-5
size: few

CDR3: CAISEVLSGSLTGELFF
DNA: TGTGCCATCAGTGAGGTTCTTAGCGGGAGTCTTACCGGGGAGCTGTTTTTT
V: TRBV10-3
D: TRBD2
J: TRBJ2-2
size: few

CDR3: CASSTGLAAEACF
DNA: TGTGCCAGCTCCACAGGGCTGGCGGCTGAAGCTTGCTTT
V: TRBV11-3
D: .
J: TRBJ1-1
size: .

CDR3: CASSLNYYSGNTIYF
DNA: TGTGCCAGCAGCCTCAATTATTACTCTGGAAACACCATATATTTT
V: TRBV14
D: .
J: TRBJ1-3
size: .

CDR3: CASSRRAPGELSGEQIF
DNA: TGTGCCAGCAGCAGAAGAGCCCCAGGGGAGCTATCTGGCGAGCAGATCTTC
V: TRBV7-8
D: .
J: TRBJ2-1
size: .

CDR3: CASSLRTEQYF
DNA: TGTGCCAGCAGTTTAAGAACCGAGCAGTACTTC
V: TRBV28
D: .
J: TRBJ2-7
size: few

CDR3: CASRSGPGGVTEALF
DNA: TGTGCCAGCAGGAGCGGTCCAGGGGGCGTCACTGAAGCTCTCTTT
V: TRBV6-5
D: TRBD1
J: TRBJ1-1
size: .

CDR3: CASSFSSSGNGEQFF
DNA: TGTGCCAGCAGTTTTTCCTCTAGCGGGAACGGTGAGCAGTTCTTC
V: TRBV28
D: TRBD2
J: TRBJ2-1
size: .

CDR3: CASSYSILSETGDSYEQYF
DNA: TGTGCCAGCAGTTACTCGATTTTGTCGGAGACGGGAGATTCCTACGAGCAGTACTTC
V: TRBV6-2/TRBV6-3
D: .
J: TRBJ2-7
size: few

CDR3: CASSSPTPPHEQFF
DNA: TGTGCCAGCAGCTCCCCGACCCCCCCTCATGAGCAGTTCTTC
V: TRBV7-3
D: .
J: TRBJ2-1
size: .

CDR3: CATSHSSGQPYEQYF
DNA: TGTGCCACCAGCCATTCCTCGGGACAGCCCTACGAGCAGTACTTC
V: TRBV24-1
D: TRBD1
J: TRBJ2-7
size: .

CDR3: CASSAPGLAGGPTVNEQFF
DNA: TGCGCCAGCAGCGCACCAGGACTAGCGGGAGGGCCAACAGTCAATGAGCAGTTCTTC
V: TRBV5-1
D: TRBD2
J: TRBJ2-1
size: few

CDR3: CAWSVLKGGTGELFF
DNA: TGTGCCTGGAGTGTACTCAAGGGAGGTACCGGGGAGCTGTTTTTT
V: TRBV30
D: .
J: TRBJ2-2
size: few

CDR3: CTSSQDGTSGFYEQYF
DNA: TGCACCAGCAGCCAAGATGGGACTAGCGGCTTTTACGAGCAGTACTTC
V: TRBV4-1
D: TRBD2
J: TRBJ2-7
size: .

CDR3: CASSLGPQPSQPQHF
DNA: TGCGCCAGCAGCTTGGGACCTCAACCCTCTCAGCCCCAGCATTTT
V: TRBV5-1
D: .
J: TRBJ1-5
size: .

CDR3: CSIQEGLGNQPQHF
DNA: TGCAGCATTCAAGAGGGGTTGGGCAATCAGCCCCAGCATTTT
V: TRBV29-1
D: .
J: TRBJ1-5
size: .

CDR3: CASSQATGGLVRQFF
DNA: TGCGCCAGCAGCCAGGCCACAGGGGGACTAGTCCGGCAGTTCTTC
V: TRBV4-1
D: .
J: TRBJ2-1
size: many

CDR3: CASTAGGETQYF
DNA: TGTGCCAGCACCGCCGGGGGGGAGACCCAGTACTTC
V: TRBV11-3
D: TRBD2
J: TRBJ2-5
size: many

CDR3: CASSPPGHNNQPQHF
DNA: TGTGCCAGCAGCCCACCGGGACATAACAATCAGCCCCAGCATTTT
V: TRBV6-1
D: .
J: TRBJ1-5
size: few

CDR3: CTSSRDSDTQYF
DNA: TGTACCAGCAGCCGGGACTCAGATACGCAGTATTTT
V: TRBV7-9
D: .
J: TRBJ2-3
size: once

CDR3: CASSQERRPSGANVLIF
DNA: TGTGCCAGCAGCCAAGAGAGGAGACCCTCTGGGGCCAACGTCCTGATTTTC
V: TRBV4-2
D: .
J: TRBJ2-6
size: .

CDR3: CASGLGQANTEAFF
DNA: TGTGCTAGTGGTTTGGGACAAGCGAACACTGAAGCTTTCTTT
V: TRBV12-5
D: .
J: TRBJ1-1
size: .

CDR3: CVSSQTGTSSYELYF
DNA: TGTGTCAGCAGTCAGACCGGGACTAGCTCCTACGAGCTGTACTTC
V: TRBV11-1
D: TRBD2
J: TRBJ2-7
size: .

CDR3: CASTEGGDTDAQYF
DNA: TGTGCCAGCACGGAAGGCGGGGATACAGATGCGCAGTATTTT
V: TRBV5-4
D: .
J: TRBJ2-3
size: few

CDR3: CASSYSTLGTGSNVQFF
DNA: TGTGCCAGCAGTTACAGTACGCTTGGGACAGGAAGCAATGTGCAGTTCTTC
V: TRBV6-2/TRBV6-3
D: TRBD1
J: TRBJ2-1
size: once

CDR3: CASSYRTGAARGAFF
DNA: TGTGCCAGCAGCTACAGGACAGGGGCCGCCCGAGGTGCTTTCTTT
V: TRBV6-1
D: TRBD1
J: TRBJ1-1
size: few

CDR3: CIVEESSGSNYGYTF
DNA: TGCATCGTTGAAGAGTCATCAGGAAGTAACTATGGCTACACCTTC
V: TRBV29-1
D: .
J: TRBJ1-2
size: .

CDR3: CASSLYSGGGSLYNEQFF
DNA: TGTGCCAGCAGTTTATATTCGGGGGGCGGGAGTCTCTACAATGAGCAGTTCTTC
V: TRBV12-3/TRBV12-4
D: .
J: TRBJ2-1
size: few

CDR3: CSVEGGTGTEAFF
DNA: TGCAGCGTTGAAGGGGGGACAGGGACGGAAGCTTTCTTT
V: TRBV29-1
D: TRBD1
J: TRBJ1-1
size: .

CDR3: CASTSSSGRKSYNEQFF
DNA: TGTGCCAGCACATCCTCTAGCGGAAGAAAATCCTACAATGAGCAGTTCTTC
V: TRBV11-3
D: TRBD2
J: TRBJ2-1
size: .

CDR3: CSVERQLAGANEQFF
DNA: TGCAGCGTTGAAAGGCAACTAGCGGGAGCCAATGAGCAGTTCTTC
V: TRBV29-1
D: TRBD2
J: TRBJ2-1
size: .

CDR3: CSAAGGMNTGAFF
DNA: TGCAGCGCAGCGGGGGGGATGAACACTGGAGCTTTCTTT
V: TRBV29-1
D: .
J: TRBJ1-1
size: .

CDR3: CASSLTDGSNNEQFF
DNA: TGTGCCAGCAGCCTGACGGACGGATCCAACAATGAGCAGTTCTTC
V: TRBV12-3/TRBV12-4
D: .
J: TRBJ2-1
size: many

CDR3: CASSRGEVTDTQYF
DNA: TGTGCCAGCAGTAGGGGGGAGGTCACAGATACGCAGTATTTT
V: TRBV6-5
D: .
J: TRBJ2-3
size: few

CDR3: CASSEINQPQHF
DNA: TGTGCCAGCAGCGAGATAAATCAGCCCCAGCATTTT
V: TRBV28
D: .
J: TRBJ1-5
size: .